Below, 17 T cell receptor beta chains from the same sample are listed, as sequenced in a study of blood T cell repertoires in COVID-19. TCRdb's copy holds only in-frame clones and misses some; the assay was immunoSEQ multiplex PCR. The sample comprises roughly 150,000 clones, over 70% of which are singletons, and approximately 8% rests with the top ten. The source material was peripheral blood. The source is a man aged 50 to 59 with active or convalescent COVID-19.

CDR3 region: CAWSALASGEQFF. The CDR3 region has the DNA TGTGCCTGGAGTGCCTTAGCTTCGGGTGAGCAGTTCTTC. V is TRBV30 and J is TRBJ2-1; D is uncertain. Germline assignment: CDR1 GTSNPN and CDR2 SVGIG (reference sequence). Trimming took off 1 base at V and 9 bases at J, with 13 bases between the two ends. This CDR3 has 13 amino acids.

In this sample, this clone turned up a few times. The chain employs TRBV11-3 and TRBJ1-1; 9 bases fit TRBD1. The J segment lost 1 base and the V segment lost 5 bases, leaving 5 bases of the junction unmatched. This CDR3 is 15 amino acids long. Per germline, CDR1 SGHNT and CDR2 YENEEA. The CDR3 reads CASSPRTGENTEAFF. The CDR3 DNA sequence: TGTGCCAGCAGCCCCCGGACAGGGGAGAACACTGAAGCTTTCTTT.

The count of this clone is one. The chain joins TRBV3-1 (or the pseudogene TRBV3-2) to TRBJ2-2, with 10 bases matching TRBD2. J lost 6 bases, V lost 0 bases, and 4 bases had no gene match. CDR1 and CDR2 from the germline V gene are LGHDT and YNNKEL (reference sequence). This CDR3 is built from 16 residues. In DNA form, the CDR3 reads TGTGCCAGCAGCCAAGAGAGTCTAGCGGGAGCCGGGGAGCTGTTTTTT. Amino acids: CASSQESLAGAGELFF.

The chain couples TRBV5-5 to TRBJ2-3; 10 bases align to TRBD2. J lost 4 bases, V lost 4 bases, and 6 bases had no gene match. This CDR3 has 15 residues. Germline values: CDR1 SGHKS, CDR2 YYEKEE (reference sequence). The CDR3 sequence: CASSGVLAGSDTQYF. CDR3 bases: TGTGCCAGCAGCGGGGTACTAGCGGGATCAGATACGCAGTATTTT.

The chain has TRBV16 and TRBJ1-5; D call uncertain. Germline loops: CDR1 KGHSY, CDR2 FQNENV. This CDR3 spans 15 amino acids. V was shortened by 0 bases and J by 0 bases, with 6 bases between the two germline ends. The CDR3 protein is CASSQSAISNQPQHF. CDR3 bases: TGTGCCAGCAGCCAATCGGCAATTAGCAATCAGCCCCAGCATTTT.

J is TRBJ2-3 and V is TRBV7-8, with 11 bases matching TRBD1. The CDR3 consists of 16 residues. Germline V CDR1 and CDR2: SGHVS, FQNEAQ. With V trimmed by 4 bases and J by 4 bases, 7 bases remained unmatched. The CDR3 sequence is CASSSTGGQGADTQYF. CDR3 nucleotide sequence: TGTGCCAGCAGCTCAACCGGGGGACAGGGGGCAGATACGCAGTATTTT.

Concerning this clone: Other DNA sequences from this sample encode an identical CDR3 as well. The chain combines TRBV7-6 with TRBJ2-1, with 10 bases matching TRBD2. CDR1 SGHVS and CDR2 FNYEAQ come from the germline V gene. This CDR3 contains 15 residues. With 1 base clipped from V and 6 bases from J, the junction kept 3 bases outside the gene matches. The CDR3 loop is CASSLVAGGPNEQFF. The CDR3 bases are TGTGCCAGCAGCTTAGTAGCGGGAGGCCCCAATGAGCAGTTCTTC.

In its sample, this clone was seen a few times. The CDR3 DNA sequence: TGTGCCACCAGCAGGACCCGACTCTTCGGGGAGACCCAGTACTTC. It codes for CATSRTRLFGETQYF. The chain links TRBV15 to TRBJ2-5; unclear D gene. This CDR3 is 15 amino acids long. CDR1 is LNHNV and CDR2 is YYDKDF in the germline V gene (reference sequence). V lost 3 bases, J lost 5 bases, and 16 bases lay in between.

V usage is TRBV27 and J usage is TRBJ1-1; 11 bases map to TRBD1. Germline values: CDR1 MNHEY, CDR2 SMNVEV (reference sequence). This CDR3 has 13 residues. J was trimmed by 11 bases and V by 5 bases; bases with no gene match: 7. CDR3 nucleotides: TGTGCCAGCAGTCCCGGACAGGGGGCATGGGCTTTCTTT. This sequence encodes CASSPGQGAWAFF.

The rearrangement joins TRBV30 to TRBJ1-5; D remains ambiguous. Germline CDR1 GTSNPN, CDR2 SVGIG (reference sequence). The CDR3 spans 14 residues. V gave up 0 bases and J gave up 3 bases, with 9 bases separating them. Here the CDR3 reads CAWSVSSNNQPQHF. The CDR3 bases are TGTGCCTGGAGTGTAAGCTCTAACAATCAGCCCCAGCATTTT.

J is TRBJ2-7 and V is TRBV7-3, with TRBD2 matching 8 bases. V dropped 2 bases and J dropped 6; count of bases not matched to a gene: 3. Germline V lookup: CDR1 SGHTA, CDR2 FQGTGA. The CDR3 covers 13 residues. In nucleotides, the CDR3 is TGTGCCAGCAGCTTAGCGGGAGGCGGCGAGCAGTACTTC. Protein product: CASSLAGGGEQYF.

The rearrangement uses TRBV6-1 and TRBJ1-1; D gene ambiguous. The CDR3 has 15 residues. V was trimmed by 2 bases and J by 1 base, leaving 11 bases between them. CDR1 MNHNS and CDR2 SASEGT come from the germline V gene. CDR3 in DNA: TGTGCCAGCAGTGAATTACCGGGGAAGAACACTGAAGCTTTCTTT. Translating it yields CASSELPGKNTEAFF.

J is TRBJ2-1 and V is TRBV19; weak D call: TRBD1 (6 bases). CDR3 length: 13 amino acids. Per the germline V gene, CDR1 is LNHDA and CDR2 is SQIVND (reference sequence). Trimming left V 4 bases short and J 5 bases short, with 9 bases between. The CDR3 is CASSRQANNEQFF. In DNA, the CDR3 is TGTGCCAGTAGTAGACAGGCAAACAATGAGCAGTTCTTC. The full variable domain, completed using reference TRBV19 and TRBJ2-1, is DGGITQSPKYLFRKEGQNVTLSCEQNLNHDAMYWYRQDPGQGLRLIYYSQIVNDFQKGDIAEGYSVSREKKESFPLTVTSAQKNPTAFYLCASSRQANNEQFFGPGTRLTVL.

The DNA for the CDR3 is TGTGCCAGCAGCTTGGCCGGGACAGGGTATGGAAATGAGCAGTTCTTC. Its translation: CASSLAGTGYGNEQFF. The rearrangement links TRBV5-8 to TRBJ2-1; TRBD1 matches 9 bases. Germline lookup yields CDR1 SGHTS and CDR2 YDEGEE. Trimming removed 0 bases from V and 7 bases from J; junction bases left unmatched: 8. This CDR3 comprises 16 residues.

The J gene is TRBJ1-6, the V gene TRBV6-5; no clear D. V was clipped by 7 bases and J by 9 bases, with 13 bases between them. This CDR3 is 13 amino acids long. The germline CDR1 and CDR2 sequences are MNHEY and SVGAGI. The CDR3 here is CASKSTPGSPLHF. The CDR3 region has the DNA TGTGCCAGCAAATCCACTCCAGGTTCACCCCTCCACTTT.

CDR3 region: CASSLVGLAGETQYF. CDR3 bases: TGCGCCAGCAGCTTGGTGGGACTAGCGGGAGAGACCCAGTACTTC. This chain connects TRBV5-1 to TRBJ2-5; 12 nucleotides line up with TRBD2. The CDR3 loop spans 15 amino acids. Germline assignment: CDR1 SGHRS and CDR2 YFSETQ. The trim removed 0 bases at V and 4 bases at J, leaving 1 base unmatched.

This clone was seen a handful of times. V gene TRBV7-9 combines with J gene TRBJ2-5, with TRBD1 matching 10 bases. Trimming at V came to 3 bases and at J to 2 bases, leaving 3 bases not matched to a gene. Germline-derived CDR1 and CDR2 are SEHNR and FQNEAQ (reference sequence). The CDR3 spans 15 residues. CDR3 nucleotides: TGTGCCAGCAGCTTTGGGGACAGGGGACAAGAGACCCAGTACTTC. Amino acids: CASSFGDRGQETQYF.